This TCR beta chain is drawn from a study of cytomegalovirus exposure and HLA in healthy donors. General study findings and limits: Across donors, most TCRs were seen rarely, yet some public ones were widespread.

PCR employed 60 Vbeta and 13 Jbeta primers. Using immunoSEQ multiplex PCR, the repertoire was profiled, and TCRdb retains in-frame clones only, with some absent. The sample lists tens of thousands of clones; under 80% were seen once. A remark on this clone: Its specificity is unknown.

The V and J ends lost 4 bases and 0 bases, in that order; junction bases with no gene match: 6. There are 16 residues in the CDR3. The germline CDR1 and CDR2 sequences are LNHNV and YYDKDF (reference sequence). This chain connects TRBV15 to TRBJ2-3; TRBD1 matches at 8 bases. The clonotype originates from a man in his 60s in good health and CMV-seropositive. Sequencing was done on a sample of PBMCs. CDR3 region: CATSKPGGISTDTQYF. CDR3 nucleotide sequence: TGTGCCACCAGCAAGCCAGGGGGCATTAGCACAGATACGCAGTATTTT.